This T cell receptor beta chain was recovered during a study of blood T cell repertoires in COVID-19. The germline V gene encodes CDR1 LGHNA and CDR2 YSLEER. After removal of 1 base from V and 7 bases from J, the junction contained 13 bases not matched to a gene. The CDR3 loop spans 17 amino acids. The repertoire was sequenced with immunoSEQ multiplex PCR; TCRdb's copy has only in-frame clones and lacks some. This sample has hundreds of thousands of clones; under 90% occur once, and the top ten carry over 1.5%. Recruited during active infection, patients (from Seattle) were subsequently followed longitudinally.

Sequencing was done on a sample of peripheral blood. The J gene is TRBJ1-2, the V gene TRBV4-3; 9 nucleotides line up with TRBD1. The clonotype comes from a woman under 40 with COVID-19, enrolled during active disease. In nucleotides, the CDR3 is TGCGCCAGCAGCCAAGGAACAGGGGGCCGCGGGATTCGTGGCTACACCTTC. Its protein is CASSQGTGGRGIRGYTF.